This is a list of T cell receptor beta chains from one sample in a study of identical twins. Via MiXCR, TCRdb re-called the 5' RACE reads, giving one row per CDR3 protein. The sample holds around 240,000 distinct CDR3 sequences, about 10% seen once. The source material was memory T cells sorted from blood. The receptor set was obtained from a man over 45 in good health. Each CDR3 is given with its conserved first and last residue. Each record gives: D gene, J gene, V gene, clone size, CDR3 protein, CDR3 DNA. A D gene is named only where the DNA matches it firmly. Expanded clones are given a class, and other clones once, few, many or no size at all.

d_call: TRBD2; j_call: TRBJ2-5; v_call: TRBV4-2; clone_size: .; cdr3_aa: CASSPGTSGGGNQETQYF; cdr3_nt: TGTGCCAGCAGCCCTGGGACTAGCGGGGGGGGAAACCAAGAGACCCAGTACTTC
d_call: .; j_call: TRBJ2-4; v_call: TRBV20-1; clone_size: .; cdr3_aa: CSARDRSGLQNIQYF; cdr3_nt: TGCAGTGCTAGAGATCGGAGTGGACTACAGAACATTCAGTACTTC
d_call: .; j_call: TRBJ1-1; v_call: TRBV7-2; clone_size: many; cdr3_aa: CASSLDWGNTEAFF; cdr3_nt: TGTGCCAGCAGCCTAGACTGGGGGAACACTGAAGCTTTCTTT
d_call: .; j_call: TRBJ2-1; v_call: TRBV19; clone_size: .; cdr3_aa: CASIDRGLGNEQFF; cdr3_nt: TGTGCCAGTATAGATCGGGGGCTCGGCAATGAGCAGTTCTTC
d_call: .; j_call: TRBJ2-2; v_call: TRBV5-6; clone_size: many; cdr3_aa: CASSPFLGGTGELFF; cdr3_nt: TGTGCCAGCAGCCCATTTTTAGGGGGCACCGGGGAGCTGTTTTTT
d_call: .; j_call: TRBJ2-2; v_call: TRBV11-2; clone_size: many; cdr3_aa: CASSQVGYTGELFF; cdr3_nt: TGTGCCAGCAGCCAAGTGGGGTACACCGGGGAGCTGTTTTTT
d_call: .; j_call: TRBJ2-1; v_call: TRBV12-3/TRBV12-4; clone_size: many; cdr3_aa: CASSLVGYNEQFF; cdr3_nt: TGTGCCAGCAGTTTAGTAGGGTACAATGAGCAGTTCTTC
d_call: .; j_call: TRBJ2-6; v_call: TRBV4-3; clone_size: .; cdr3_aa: CASSQTTSGANVLTF; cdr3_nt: TGCGCCAGCAGCCAAACGACATCTGGGGCCAACGTCCTGACTTTC
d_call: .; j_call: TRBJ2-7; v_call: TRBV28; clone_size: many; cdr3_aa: CASSFLRRTSYEQYF; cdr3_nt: TGTGCCAGCAGTTTCTTGCGCAGGACCTCCTACGAGCAGTACTTC
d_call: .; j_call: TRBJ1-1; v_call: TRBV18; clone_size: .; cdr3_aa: CASSPGDGYTEAFF; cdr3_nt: TGTGCCAGCTCACCGGGGGACGGATACACTGAAGCTTTCTTT
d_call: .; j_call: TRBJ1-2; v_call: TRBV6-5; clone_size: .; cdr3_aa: CASSYSTRGGLGYTF; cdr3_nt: TGTGCCAGCAGTTACTCGACGAGGGGGGGTCTCGGCTACACCTTC
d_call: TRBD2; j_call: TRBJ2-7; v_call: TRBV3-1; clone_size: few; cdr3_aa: CASSHRGGRAYEQYF; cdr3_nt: TGTGCCAGCAGCCATCGGGGAGGGCGAGCCTACGAGCAGTACTTC
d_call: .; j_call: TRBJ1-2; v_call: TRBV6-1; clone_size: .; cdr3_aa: CASTTTGGVVGYTF; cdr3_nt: TGTGCCAGCACCACAACGGGGGGAGTGGTTGGCTACACCTTC
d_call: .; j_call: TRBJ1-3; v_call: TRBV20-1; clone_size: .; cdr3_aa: CSARRPSGNTIYF; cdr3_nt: TGCAGTGCTAGGAGACCCTCTGGAAACACCATATATTTT
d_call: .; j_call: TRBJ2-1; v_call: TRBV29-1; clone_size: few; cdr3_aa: CSVRLGRTYNEQFF; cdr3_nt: TGCAGCGTTCGCCTGGGAAGGACCTACAATGAGCAGTTCTTC
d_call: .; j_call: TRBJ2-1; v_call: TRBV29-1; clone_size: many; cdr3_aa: CSVGLRLSEQFF; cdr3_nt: TGCAGCGTTGGACTAAGATTGAGTGAGCAGTTCTTC
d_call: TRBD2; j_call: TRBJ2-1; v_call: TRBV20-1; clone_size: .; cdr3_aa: CSAKESSGVAYNEQFF; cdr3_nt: TGCAGTGCGAAGGAGTCTAGCGGGGTTGCCTACAATGAGCAGTTCTTC
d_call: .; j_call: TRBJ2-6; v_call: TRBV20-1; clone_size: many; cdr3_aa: CSASGGPSGANVLTF; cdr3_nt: TGCAGTGCTAGCGGGGGGCCCTCTGGGGCCAACGTCCTGACTTTC
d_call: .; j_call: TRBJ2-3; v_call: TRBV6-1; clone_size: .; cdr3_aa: CASSEGVDTQYF; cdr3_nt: TGTGCCAGCAGTGAAGGGGTAGATACGCAGTATTTT
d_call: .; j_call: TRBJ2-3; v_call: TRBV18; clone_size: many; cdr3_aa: CASTPTDTQYF; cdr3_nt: TGTGCCAGCACCCCTACAGATACGCAGTATTTT
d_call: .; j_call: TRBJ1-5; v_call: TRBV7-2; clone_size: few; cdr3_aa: CASSAMEGAHQPQHF; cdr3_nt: TGTGCCAGCAGCGCCATGGAGGGTGCACATCAGCCCCAGCATTTT
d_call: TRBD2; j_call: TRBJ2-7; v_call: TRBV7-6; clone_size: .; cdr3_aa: CASSLEGTSYEQYF; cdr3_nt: TGTGCCAGCAGCTTAGAAGGGACTAGCTACGAGCAGTACTTC
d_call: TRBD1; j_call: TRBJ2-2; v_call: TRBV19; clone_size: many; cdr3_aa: CATRKDRASVQNTGELFF; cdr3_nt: TGTGCCACCCGAAAGGACAGGGCCTCGGTTCAGAACACCGGGGAGCTGTTTTTT
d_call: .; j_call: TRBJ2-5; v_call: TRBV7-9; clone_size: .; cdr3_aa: CASSIRTEQETQYF; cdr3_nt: TGTGCCAGCAGCATAAGGACAGAGCAAGAGACCCAGTACTTC
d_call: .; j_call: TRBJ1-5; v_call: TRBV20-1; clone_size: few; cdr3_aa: CSAPRSGNQPQHF; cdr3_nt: TGCAGTGCTCCAAGGTCAGGGAATCAGCCCCAGCATTTT
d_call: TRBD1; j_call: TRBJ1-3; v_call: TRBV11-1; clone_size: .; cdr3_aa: CASSPRRPGQGASGNTIYF; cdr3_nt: TGTGCCAGCAGCCCACGGAGGCCGGGACAGGGGGCGTCTGGAAACACCATATATTTT
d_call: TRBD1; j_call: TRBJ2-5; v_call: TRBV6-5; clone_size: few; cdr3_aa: CASSNRDRGRETQYF; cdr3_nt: TGTGCCAGCAGTAACCGGGACAGGGGACGGGAGACCCAGTACTTC
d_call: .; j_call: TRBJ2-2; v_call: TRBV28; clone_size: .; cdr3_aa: CASSSTGTFNTGELFF; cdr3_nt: TGTGCCAGCAGTTCGACCGGGACCTTTAACACCGGGGAGCTGTTTTTT
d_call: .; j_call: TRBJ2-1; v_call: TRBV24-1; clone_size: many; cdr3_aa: CATSDFSGLNEQFF; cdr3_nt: TGTGCCACCAGTGATTTTTCAGGCCTCAATGAGCAGTTCTTC
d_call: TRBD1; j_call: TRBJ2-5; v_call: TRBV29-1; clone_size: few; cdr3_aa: CSVDLGQGTETQYF; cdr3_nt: TGCAGCGTTGACCTCGGACAGGGGACAGAGACCCAGTACTTC
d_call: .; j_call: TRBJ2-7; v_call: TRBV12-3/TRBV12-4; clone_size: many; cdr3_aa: CASRRVGQAYEQYF; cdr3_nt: TGTGCCAGCAGGCGGGTCGGGCAGGCCTACGAGCAGTACTTC
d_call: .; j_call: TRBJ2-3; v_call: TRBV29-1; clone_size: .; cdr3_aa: CSVDGTAKAGWRGTDTQYF; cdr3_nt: TGCAGCGTTGACGGGACAGCGAAAGCGGGATGGAGAGGCACAGATACGCAGTATTTT
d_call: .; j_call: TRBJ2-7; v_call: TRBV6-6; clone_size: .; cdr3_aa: CASSYNQEQYF; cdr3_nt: TGTGCCAGCAGTTACAATCAAGAGCAGTACTTC
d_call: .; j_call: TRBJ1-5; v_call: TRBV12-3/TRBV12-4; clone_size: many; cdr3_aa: CASSLYDKQPQHF; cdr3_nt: TGTGCCAGCAGTCTTTATGACAAACAGCCCCAGCATTTT
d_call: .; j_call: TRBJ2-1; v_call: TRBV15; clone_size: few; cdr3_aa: CATRIAGGYNEQFF; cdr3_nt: TGTGCCACCAGAATCGCCGGGGGCTACAATGAGCAGTTCTTC
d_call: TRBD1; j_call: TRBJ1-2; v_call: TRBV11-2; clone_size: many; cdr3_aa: CASSLGGDSYGYTF; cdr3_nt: TGTGCCAGCAGCTTAGGAGGGGACAGTTATGGCTACACCTTC
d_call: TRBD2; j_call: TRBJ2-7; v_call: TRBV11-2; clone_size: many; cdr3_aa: CASSELAGGLYEQYF; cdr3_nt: TGTGCCAGCAGCGAACTAGCGGGGGGTTTGTACGAGCAGTACTTC
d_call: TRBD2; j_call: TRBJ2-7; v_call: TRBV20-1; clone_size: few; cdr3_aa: CSANLAGVSEQYF; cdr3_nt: TGCAGTGCGAATCTAGCGGGAGTATCTGAGCAGTACTTC
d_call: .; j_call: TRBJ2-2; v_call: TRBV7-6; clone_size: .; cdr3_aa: CASSLGSRPDPKTNTGELFF; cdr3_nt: TGTGCCAGCAGCTTGGGGAGTAGGCCCGACCCGAAAACGAACACCGGGGAGCTGTTTTTT
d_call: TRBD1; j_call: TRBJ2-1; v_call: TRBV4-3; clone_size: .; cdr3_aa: CASSLTGVDEQFF; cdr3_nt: TGCGCCAGCAGCCTTACAGGGGTGGATGAGCAGTTCTTC
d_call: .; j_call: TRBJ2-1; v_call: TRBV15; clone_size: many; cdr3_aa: CATGGFRGNEQFF; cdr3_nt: TGTGCCACCGGCGGGTTTAGGGGCAATGAGCAGTTCTTC